Listed here are 9 T cell receptor beta chains from one sample, sequenced in a study of shared clonotypes between healthy human individuals. Method: immunoSEQ multiplex PCR; TCRdb's copy keeps in-frame clones and lacks some. The data hold some 2,100,000 clones, with about 92% observed a single time. The naive CD8 population came from CD45RO-negative cells selected for CCR7, without terminally differentiated effector memory CD45RA+ cells. Sequenced input: naive CD8+ T cells from PBMCs. The receptors stem from a man aged 18 to 30 in good health. Some clones in this sample may be carry-over from other donors' samples.

This clone has a single count. The genes are TRBV11-2 and TRBJ2-1, with a weak D call TRBD2 (6 bases). Trimming stripped 1 base from V and 4 bases from J, with 14 bases between. There are 16 residues in the CDR3. CDR1 is SGHAT and CDR2 is FQNNGV in the germline V gene. The CDR3 spells CASSLVVAGQYNEQFF. CDR3 nucleotides: TGTGCCAGCAGCTTAGTTGTGGCGGGGCAATACAATGAGCAGTTCTTC.

This chain uses TRBV2 with TRBJ1-3; D is uncertain. Between the trimmed V and J ends, which lost 0 bases and 1 base, there was a span of 7 bases. The CDR3 spans 15 residues. Germline values: CDR1 SNHLY, CDR2 FYNNEI. The CDR3 DNA sequence: TGTGCCAGCAGTGAAGCGCTATGGTCTGGAAACACCATATATTTT. Its protein product is CASSEALWSGNTIYF.

The V and J genes are TRBV19 and TRBJ1-4, with 7 bases lining up with TRBD1. The trim removed 5 bases at V and 4 bases at J, leaving 7 bases unmatched. This CDR3 is built from 15 residues. Germline V lookup: CDR1 LNHDA, CDR2 SQIVND (reference sequence). The CDR3 nucleotides read TGTGCCAGTAGTGGTCGGGACAGCAGTAATGAAAAACTGTTTTTT. Translating it yields CASSGRDSSNEKLFF.

The chain has TRBV7-8 and TRBJ1-3; no reliable D call. The germline V gene has CDR1 SGHVS and CDR2 FQNEAQ. This CDR3 has 13 amino acids. Deletions cut 5 bases from V and 3 bases from J, with 8 bases between. CDR3 protein: CASSLGVGNTIYF. CDR3 sequence (DNA): TGTGCCAGCAGCCTAGGTGTTGGAAACACCATATATTTT.

The chain couples TRBV23-1 to TRBJ2-3; D not certain. TRBV23-1 is recorded as an ORF, its role being uncertain. Trimming cost V 0 bases and J 4 bases, with 5 bases left between them. The CDR3 is 13 amino acids. The CDR3 DNA reads as TGCGCCAGCAGTCAATCCTCATCAGATACGCAGTATTTT. It specifies CASSQSSSDTQYF.

The gene calls are TRBV4-3 and TRBJ2-3, with TRBD1 as a possible D gene (5 bases). Germline V gene lookup returns CDR1 LGHNA and CDR2 YSLEER. The CDR3 is 18 residues long. With 0 bases removed from V and 0 bases from J, the gap between germline ends came to 16 bases. CDR3 in amino acids: CASSQDWGRVDSTDTQYF. CDR3 nucleotide sequence: TGCGCCAGCAGCCAAGATTGGGGCAGGGTGGATAGCACAGATACGCAGTATTTT.

The chain combines TRBV9 with TRBJ2-7; D is perhaps TRBD2 (6 bases). This CDR3 spans 14 amino acids. Germline V lookup: CDR1 SGDLS, CDR2 YYNGEE. The ends were cut back, 1 base at V and 3 bases at J, with 11 bases in the middle. The CDR3, as DNA: TGTGCCAGCAGCGTATCTTCCGGGGGCTACGAGCAGTACTTC. Encoded protein: CASSVSSGGYEQYF. The variable domain in full, completed from reference TRBV9 and TRBJ2-7, reads DSGVTQTPKHLITATGQRVTLRCSPRSGDLSVYWYQQSLDQGLQFLIQYYNGEERAKGNILERFSAQQFPDLHSELNLSSLELGDSALYFCASSVSSGGYEQYFGPGTRLTVT.

The chain joins TRBV27 to TRBJ2-7; D unclear. The length of the CDR3 is 15 residues. The V and J ends lost 0 bases and 2 bases respectively, with 11 bases between them. Germline V lookup: CDR1 MNHEY, CDR2 SMNVEV (reference sequence). CDR3: CASSLSEYSAYEQYF. The CDR3 nucleotides are TGTGCCAGCAGTTTATCGGAGTACTCGGCCTACGAGCAGTACTTC.

The chain uses TRBV19 and TRBJ1-5; D ambiguous. The germline V gene encodes CDR1 LNHDA and CDR2 SQIVND (reference sequence). CDR3 size: 15 residues. The V end lost 10 bases, the J end lost 0 bases, and 16 bases lay between the germline ends. The CDR3 reads CATSDGRYSNQPQHF. The DNA for the CDR3 is TGTGCCACCTCGGACGGCCGGTATAGCAATCAGCCCCAGCATTTT.